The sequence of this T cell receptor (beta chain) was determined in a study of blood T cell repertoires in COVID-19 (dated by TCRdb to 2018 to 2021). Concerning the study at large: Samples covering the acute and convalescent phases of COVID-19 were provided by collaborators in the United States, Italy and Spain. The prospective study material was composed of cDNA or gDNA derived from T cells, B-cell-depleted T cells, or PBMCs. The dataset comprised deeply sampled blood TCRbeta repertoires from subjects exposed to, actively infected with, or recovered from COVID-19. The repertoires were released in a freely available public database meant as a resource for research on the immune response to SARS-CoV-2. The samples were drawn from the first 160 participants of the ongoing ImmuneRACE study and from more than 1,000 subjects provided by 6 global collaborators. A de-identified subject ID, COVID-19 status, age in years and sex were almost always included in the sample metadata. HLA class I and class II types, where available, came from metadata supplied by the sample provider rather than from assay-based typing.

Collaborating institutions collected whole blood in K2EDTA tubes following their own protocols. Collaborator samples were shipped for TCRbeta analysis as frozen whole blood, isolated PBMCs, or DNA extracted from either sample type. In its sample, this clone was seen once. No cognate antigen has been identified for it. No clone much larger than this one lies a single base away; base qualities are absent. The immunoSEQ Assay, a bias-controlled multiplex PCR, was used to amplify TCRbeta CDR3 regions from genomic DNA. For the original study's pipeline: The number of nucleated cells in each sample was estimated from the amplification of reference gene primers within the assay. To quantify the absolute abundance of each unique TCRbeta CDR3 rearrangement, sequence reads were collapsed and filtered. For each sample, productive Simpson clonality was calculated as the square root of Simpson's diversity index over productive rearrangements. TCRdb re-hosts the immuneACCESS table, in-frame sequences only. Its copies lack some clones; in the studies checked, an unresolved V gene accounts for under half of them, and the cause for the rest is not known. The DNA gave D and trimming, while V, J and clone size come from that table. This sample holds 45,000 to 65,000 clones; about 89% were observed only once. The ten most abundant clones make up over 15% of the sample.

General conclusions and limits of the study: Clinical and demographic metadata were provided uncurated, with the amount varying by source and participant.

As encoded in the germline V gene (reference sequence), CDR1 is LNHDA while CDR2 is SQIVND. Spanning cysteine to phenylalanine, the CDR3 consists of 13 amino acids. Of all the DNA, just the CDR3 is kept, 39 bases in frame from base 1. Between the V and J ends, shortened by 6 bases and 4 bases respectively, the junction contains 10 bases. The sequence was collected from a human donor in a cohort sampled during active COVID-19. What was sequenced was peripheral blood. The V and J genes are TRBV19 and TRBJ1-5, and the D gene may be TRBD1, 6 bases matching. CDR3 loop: CASRRTENQPQHF. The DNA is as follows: TGTGCCAGTAGGCGGACAGAGAATCAGCCCCAGCATTTT.